This section outlines one T cell receptor (beta chain) sequence together with its context. The data stem from a study of blood T cell repertoires in COVID-19. About the research overall: Sites across the United States, Italy and Spain contributed samples from acute and convalescent COVID-19. The analysed material was cDNA or gDNA that came from T cells, B-cell-depleted T cells, or PBMCs.

In the study's own analysis: Amplification of reference gene primers provided the estimated nucleated cell counts. Libraries were prepared by immunoSEQ multiplex PCR; TCRdb keeps only in-frame clonotypes and omits some of them. V and J calls and clone size are as listed in that table; D and trimming were resolved from the DNA. The profile shows roughly 280,000 clones, roughly nine tenths of them singletons. Germline CDR1 MNHEY, CDR2 SVGAGI. The CDR3 runs 13 residues. Trimming took off 7 bases at V and 2 bases at J, with 12 bases between the two ends. This clonotype was obtained from a woman in her fifties or sixties who had recovered from COVID-19. Sequencing was performed on PBMCs or T cells enriched from blood (not recorded which). The chain uses TRBV6-5 and TRBJ2-7; perhaps TRBD1 as D (5 bases). The chain's CDR3 is CASTEAGTYEQYF. The CDR3 nucleotides read TGTGCCAGCACCGAGGCAGGGACCTACGAGCAGTACTTC.